Listed below are T cell receptor beta chains from one sample, sequenced in a study of shared clonotypes between healthy human individuals. The data were produced by immunoSEQ multiplex PCR, yet TCRdb's version contains in-frame clones alone and is incomplete. The table records about 2.4 million clones, around 90% of them present only once. Material: naive CD4+ T cells sorted from blood. The receptors derive from a man in his late teens or twenties in good health. Each CDR3 is given with its conserved first and last residue. D genes are given only for firm matches. Clone size is not always given. Where it is, it says once, few, many or a class for expanded clones.

clone_size: -
j_call: TRBJ2-7
v_call: TRBV5-5
d_call: TRBD1
cdr3_aa: CASSTLGQGAREQYF
cdr3_nt: TGTGCCAGCAGTACCCTGGGACAGGGGGCTCGGGAGCAGTACTTC

clone_size: -
j_call: TRBJ2-5
v_call: TRBV4-3
d_call: TRBD2
cdr3_aa: CASSQVLAGGSPFRETQYF
cdr3_nt: TGCGCCAGCAGCCAAGTCCTAGCGGGAGGTTCTCCCTTCCGAGAGACCCAGTACTTC

clone_size: -
j_call: TRBJ2-2
v_call: TRBV10-1
d_call: TRBD2
cdr3_aa: CASSETSGDNTGELFF
cdr3_nt: TGCGCCAGCAGTGAAACTAGCGGGGACAACACCGGGGAGCTGTTTTTT

clone_size: -
j_call: TRBJ1-3
v_call: TRBV5-5
d_call: -
cdr3_aa: CASSPTPGTTGNTIYF
cdr3_nt: TGTGCCAGCAGCCCGACCCCCGGGACAACGGGAAACACCATATATTTT

clone_size: -
j_call: TRBJ1-1
v_call: TRBV29-1
d_call: -
cdr3_aa: CSGLGARRDEAFF
cdr3_nt: TGCAGCGGGCTGGGGGCCAGAAGGGATGAAGCTTTCTTT

clone_size: -
j_call: TRBJ2-7
v_call: TRBV11-2
d_call: TRBD2
cdr3_aa: CASSSIGTRGAYEQYF
cdr3_nt: TGTGCCAGCAGCTCGATCGGGACTAGGGGTGCCTACGAGCAGTACTTC

clone_size: -
j_call: TRBJ2-4
v_call: TRBV19
d_call: TRBD2
cdr3_aa: CASSIGTGLAGDLAKNIQYF
cdr3_nt: TGTGCCAGTAGTATCGGAACGGGACTAGCGGGAGACTTAGCCAAAAACATTCAGTACTTC

clone_size: -
j_call: TRBJ2-7
v_call: TRBV7-6
d_call: -
cdr3_aa: CASSLTWQGPYEQYF
cdr3_nt: TGTGCCAGCAGCTTAACTTGGCAGGGGCCCTACGAGCAGTACTTC

clone_size: -
j_call: TRBJ1-5
v_call: TRBV4-1
d_call: -
cdr3_aa: CASSQDGDGRGQPQHF
cdr3_nt: TGCGCCAGCAGCCAAGATGGAGACGGCCGGGGTCAGCCCCAGCATTTT

clone_size: -
j_call: TRBJ2-5
v_call: TRBV5-1
d_call: TRBD2
cdr3_aa: CASSSHLSREDTQYF
cdr3_nt: TGCGCCAGCAGCTCACACTTGTCCCGGGAGGACACCCAGTACTTC

clone_size: -
j_call: TRBJ1-2
v_call: TRBV5-1
d_call: -
cdr3_aa: CASSLAGRYGNYGYTF
cdr3_nt: TGCGCCAGCAGCCTGGCAGGGCGGTATGGTAACTATGGCTACACCTTC

clone_size: -
j_call: TRBJ1-1
v_call: TRBV5-6
d_call: TRBD1
cdr3_aa: CASSPGTGKVTEAFF
cdr3_nt: TGTGCCAGCAGCCCGGGGACAGGGAAGGTCACTGAAGCTTTCTTT

clone_size: -
j_call: TRBJ2-1
v_call: TRBV7-9
d_call: TRBD1
cdr3_aa: CASSLGQRYNEQFF
cdr3_nt: TGTGCCAGCAGCTTGGGACAGAGATACAATGAGCAGTTCTTC

clone_size: -
j_call: TRBJ1-3
v_call: TRBV4-1
d_call: -
cdr3_aa: CASSQDRGQSSGNTIYF
cdr3_nt: TGCGCCAGCAGCCAAGATCGGGGGCAAAGCTCTGGAAACACCATATATTTT

clone_size: -
j_call: TRBJ1-1
v_call: TRBV30
d_call: -
cdr3_aa: CALGPRSTEAFF
cdr3_nt: TGTGCCTTGGGACCGAGGAGCACTGAAGCTTTCTTT

clone_size: -
j_call: TRBJ2-7
v_call: TRBV5-6
d_call: TRBD1
cdr3_aa: CASSLEGTAITSF
cdr3_nt: TGTGCCAGCAGCTTGGAGGGGACAGCTATTACTTCTTTC

clone_size: -
j_call: TRBJ2-7
v_call: TRBV5-4
d_call: -
cdr3_aa: CASSRDGYEQYF
cdr3_nt: TGTGCCAGCAGCCGGGACGGTTACGAGCAGTACTTC

clone_size: -
j_call: TRBJ1-2
v_call: TRBV7-2
d_call: -
cdr3_aa: CASSPGEGNYGYTF
cdr3_nt: TGTGCCAGCAGCCCGGGGGAAGGAAACTATGGCTACACCTTC

clone_size: -
j_call: TRBJ2-1
v_call: TRBV5-1
d_call: -
cdr3_aa: CASSLASGGSSYNEQFF
cdr3_nt: TGCGCCAGCAGCTTGGCGTCAGGTGGGAGCTCCTACAATGAGCAGTTCTTC

clone_size: -
j_call: TRBJ2-2
v_call: TRBV5-1
d_call: TRBD1
cdr3_aa: CASRDRKTGELFF
cdr3_nt: TGCGCCAGCAGGGACAGGAAAACCGGGGAGCTGTTTTTT

clone_size: -
j_call: TRBJ1-4
v_call: TRBV25-1
d_call: TRBD1
cdr3_aa: CASSEGLGTELFF
cdr3_nt: TGTGCCAGCAGTGAAGGGCTTGGGACAGAACTGTTTTTT

clone_size: -
j_call: TRBJ1-5
v_call: TRBV28
d_call: -
cdr3_aa: CASSPETAWGPQHF
cdr3_nt: TGTGCCAGCAGTCCCGAAACCGCGTGGGGGCCCCAGCATTTT

clone_size: -
j_call: TRBJ2-7
v_call: TRBV6-5
d_call: -
cdr3_aa: CASSRQGSYEQYF
cdr3_nt: TGTGCCAGCAGTAGGCAGGGGTCCTACGAGCAGTACTTC

clone_size: -
j_call: TRBJ2-3
v_call: TRBV7-2
d_call: -
cdr3_aa: CASSTPGSTTDTQYF
cdr3_nt: TGTGCCAGCAGCACTCCGGGATCTACCACAGATACGCAGTATTTT

clone_size: -
j_call: TRBJ1-6
v_call: TRBV7-2
d_call: -
cdr3_aa: CASSRGVLNSPLHF
cdr3_nt: TGTGCCAGCAGCCGGGGCGTTCTGAATTCACCCCTCCACTTT

clone_size: once
j_call: TRBJ2-3
v_call: TRBV6-1
d_call: TRBD1
cdr3_aa: CASRRTGTDTQYF
cdr3_nt: TGTGCCAGCAGGAGGACAGGAACAGATACGCAGTATTTT

clone_size: -
j_call: TRBJ2-3
v_call: TRBV27
d_call: TRBD2
cdr3_aa: CASSRLAGGTDTQYF
cdr3_nt: TGTGCCAGCAGTCGGCTAGCGGGAGGAACAGATACGCAGTATTTT

clone_size: few
j_call: TRBJ1-1
v_call: TRBV30
d_call: -
cdr3_aa: CAWSENSVTEAFF
cdr3_nt: TGTGCCTGGAGTGAGAATTCGGTCACTGAAGCTTTCTTT

clone_size: -
j_call: TRBJ1-4
v_call: TRBV4-3
d_call: -
cdr3_aa: CASSQEGRGWEKLFF
cdr3_nt: TGCGCCAGCAGCCAAGAAGGCAGGGGCTGGGAAAAACTGTTTTTT

clone_size: -
j_call: TRBJ2-7
v_call: TRBV6-1
d_call: -
cdr3_aa: CASLQDLQYYEQYF
cdr3_nt: TGTGCCAGCCTCCAGGACTTACAATACTACGAGCAGTACTTC

clone_size: -
j_call: TRBJ1-5
v_call: TRBV6-1
d_call: TRBD1
cdr3_aa: CASSEAAGGSNQPQHF
cdr3_nt: TGTGCCAGCAGTGAAGCGGCAGGGGGAAGCAATCAGCCCCAGCATTTT

clone_size: -
j_call: TRBJ2-5
v_call: TRBV7-2
d_call: -
cdr3_aa: CASSLWETQYF
cdr3_nt: TGTGCCAGCAGCTTGTGGGAGACCCAGTACTTC

clone_size: -
j_call: TRBJ2-3
v_call: TRBV30
d_call: -
cdr3_aa: CAWSVLTDTQYF
cdr3_nt: TGTGCCTGGAGTGTATTGACAGATACGCAGTATTTT

clone_size: -
j_call: TRBJ1-1
v_call: TRBV18
d_call: -
cdr3_aa: CASSLSDGMNTEAFF
cdr3_nt: TGTGCCAGCTCACTATCCGACGGCATGAACACTGAAGCTTTCTTT

clone_size: -
j_call: TRBJ1-6
v_call: TRBV5-6
d_call: -
cdr3_aa: CASSLVNSPLHF
cdr3_nt: TGTGCCAGCAGCTTGGTGAATTCACCCCTCCACTTT

clone_size: -
j_call: TRBJ1-6
v_call: TRBV7-2
d_call: TRBD1
cdr3_aa: CASTDRWNSPLHF
cdr3_nt: TGTGCCAGCACGGACAGGTGGAATTCACCCCTCCACTTT

clone_size: -
j_call: TRBJ1-5
v_call: TRBV19
d_call: -
cdr3_aa: CASSRGEFQPQHF
cdr3_nt: TGTGCCAGTAGTAGAGGGGAGTTCCAGCCCCAGCATTTT

clone_size: -
j_call: TRBJ2-3
v_call: TRBV7-2
d_call: -
cdr3_aa: CASSLEVADTQYF
cdr3_nt: TGTGCCAGCAGCTTAGAGGTGGCAGATACGCAGTATTTT

clone_size: -
j_call: TRBJ2-1
v_call: TRBV5-1
d_call: TRBD2
cdr3_aa: CASSPRPRSGGNEQFF
cdr3_nt: TGCGCCAGCAGCCCCCGTCCCCGTAGCGGGGGAAATGAGCAGTTCTTC

clone_size: -
j_call: TRBJ1-1
v_call: TRBV6-5
d_call: -
cdr3_aa: CASRTPGAEAFF
cdr3_nt: TGTGCCAGCCGAACGCCCGGGGCTGAAGCTTTCTTT

clone_size: -
j_call: TRBJ2-5
v_call: TRBV11-2
d_call: -
cdr3_aa: CASSLGPTVAQETQYF
cdr3_nt: TGTGCCAGCAGCTTAGGCCCGACAGTAGCCCAAGAGACCCAGTACTTC

clone_size: -
j_call: TRBJ2-7
v_call: TRBV6-5
d_call: -
cdr3_aa: CASSRGKGGPEQYF
cdr3_nt: TGTGCCAGCAGCCGTGGGAAGGGGGGGCCCGAGCAGTACTTC

clone_size: few
j_call: TRBJ1-6
v_call: TRBV4-1
d_call: -
cdr3_aa: CASSQVVLRSPLHF
cdr3_nt: TGCGCCAGCAGCCAAGTCGTCCTTAGATCACCCCTCCACTTT

clone_size: -
j_call: TRBJ1-2
v_call: TRBV28
d_call: TRBD1
cdr3_aa: CASSPDRLYGYTF
cdr3_nt: TGTGCCAGCAGCCCGGACAGGCTTTATGGCTACACCTTC

clone_size: once
j_call: TRBJ2-3
v_call: TRBV11-2
d_call: -
cdr3_aa: CASAQHEALVADTQYF
cdr3_nt: TGTGCCAGCGCCCAACACGAGGCGCTAGTCGCAGATACGCAGTATTTT

clone_size: -
j_call: TRBJ2-1
v_call: TRBV18
d_call: -
cdr3_aa: CASYNTGSSYNEQFF
cdr3_nt: TGTGCCAGTTATAACACAGGGAGCTCCTACAATGAGCAGTTCTTC

clone_size: -
j_call: TRBJ2-3
v_call: TRBV2
d_call: TRBD2
cdr3_aa: CASSVGLAGVDTQYF
cdr3_nt: TGTGCCAGCAGTGTTGGGCTAGCGGGGGTTGATACGCAGTATTTT

clone_size: -
j_call: TRBJ2-2
v_call: TRBV5-1
d_call: -
cdr3_aa: CASFSTANTGELFF
cdr3_nt: TGCGCCAGCTTTTCCACCGCTAACACCGGGGAGCTGTTTTTT

clone_size: -
j_call: TRBJ2-6
v_call: TRBV5-4
d_call: TRBD1
cdr3_aa: CASSKDRGMGANVLTF
cdr3_nt: TGTGCCAGCAGCAAGGACAGGGGGATGGGGGCCAACGTCCTGACTTTC

clone_size: -
j_call: TRBJ2-5
v_call: TRBV11-2
d_call: -
cdr3_aa: CASSLEGRPQETQYF
cdr3_nt: TGTGCCAGCAGCTTAGAGGGCAGACCCCAAGAGACCCAGTACTTC

clone_size: -
j_call: TRBJ2-2
v_call: TRBV6-6
d_call: -
cdr3_aa: CASSPQGSGELFF
cdr3_nt: TGTGCCAGCAGCCCACAGGGTTCCGGGGAGCTGTTTTTT

clone_size: -
j_call: TRBJ2-7
v_call: TRBV10-2
d_call: TRBD2
cdr3_aa: CASSRERGYEQYF
cdr3_nt: TGCGCCAGCAGCAGGGAGCGGGGCTACGAGCAGTACTTC

clone_size: -
j_call: TRBJ1-2
v_call: TRBV28
d_call: TRBD1
cdr3_aa: CASSDPGTAYGYTF
cdr3_nt: TGTGCCAGCAGTGACCCCGGGACAGCCTATGGCTACACCTTC

clone_size: -
j_call: TRBJ2-5
v_call: TRBV7-2
d_call: TRBD2
cdr3_aa: CASSLAPQTIAGAGGETQYF
cdr3_nt: TGTGCCAGCAGCTTAGCACCCCAAACCATAGCGGGAGCTGGCGGAGAGACCCAGTACTTC

clone_size: -
j_call: TRBJ2-5
v_call: TRBV7-6
d_call: TRBD1
cdr3_aa: CASSLGWQGVGETQYF
cdr3_nt: TGTGCCAGCAGCTTAGGGTGGCAGGGGGTAGGAGAGACCCAGTACTTC